This T cell receptor beta chain comes out of a study of monozygotic twins with inflammatory bowel disease. Per TCR library, approximately 3,500 ng of total RNA was used. Reprocessing the 5' RACE reads, TCRdb reports a single entry for every CDR3 protein and omits DNA. The sample is made up of roughly 150,000 distinct CDR3 sequences, and the top ten hold 1% to 1.5% of it. Germline loops: CDR1 MDHEN, CDR2 SYDVKM. The CDR3 contains 14 residues. This TCR was sampled from a human donor with ulcerative colitis or Crohn's disease, or a healthy co-twin of an affected twin (not recorded which). Sequencing was carried out using blood. The rearrangement joins TRBV28 to TRBJ1-1; checking the TCRdb D call of TRBD1 is not possible without DNA. The CDR3 loop is CASSTRTANTEAFF. Based on the CDR3 plus reference TRBV28 and TRBJ1-1, the full variable domain is DVKVTQSSRYLVKRTGEKVFLECVQDMDHENMFWYRQDPGLGLRLIYFSYDVKMKEKGDIPEGYSVSREKKERFSLILESASTNQTSMYLCASSTRTANTEAFFGQGTRLTVV.